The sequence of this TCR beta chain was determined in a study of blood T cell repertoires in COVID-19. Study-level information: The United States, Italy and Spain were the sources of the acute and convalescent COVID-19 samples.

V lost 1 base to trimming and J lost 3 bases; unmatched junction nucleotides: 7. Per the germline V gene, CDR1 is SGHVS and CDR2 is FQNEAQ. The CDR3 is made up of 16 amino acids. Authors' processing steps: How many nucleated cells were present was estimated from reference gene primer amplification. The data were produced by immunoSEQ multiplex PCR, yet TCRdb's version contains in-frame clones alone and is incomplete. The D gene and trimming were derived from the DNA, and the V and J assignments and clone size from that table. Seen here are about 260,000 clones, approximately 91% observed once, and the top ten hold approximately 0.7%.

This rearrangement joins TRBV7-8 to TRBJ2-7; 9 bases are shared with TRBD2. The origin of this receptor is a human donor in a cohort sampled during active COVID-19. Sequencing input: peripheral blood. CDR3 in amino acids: CASSLDVSGSIYEQYF. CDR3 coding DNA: TGTGCCAGCAGCTTAGACGTTAGCGGGAGTATCTACGAGCAGTACTTC.